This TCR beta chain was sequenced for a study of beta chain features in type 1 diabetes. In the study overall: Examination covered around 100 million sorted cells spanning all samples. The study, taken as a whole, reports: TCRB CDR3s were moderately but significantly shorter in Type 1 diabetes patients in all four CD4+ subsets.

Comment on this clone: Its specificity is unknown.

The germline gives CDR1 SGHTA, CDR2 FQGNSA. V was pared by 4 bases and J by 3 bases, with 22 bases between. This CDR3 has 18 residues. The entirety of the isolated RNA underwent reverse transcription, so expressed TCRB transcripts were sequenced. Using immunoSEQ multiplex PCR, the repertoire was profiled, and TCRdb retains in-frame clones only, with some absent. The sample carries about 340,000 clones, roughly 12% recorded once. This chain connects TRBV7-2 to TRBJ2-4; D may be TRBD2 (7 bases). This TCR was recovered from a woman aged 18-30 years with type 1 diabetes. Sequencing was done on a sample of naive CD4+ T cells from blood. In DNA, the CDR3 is TGTGCCAGCAGCTCACGCATGGGGGAGGGGGTTAGCAAAAACATTCAGTACTTC. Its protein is CASSSRMGEGVSKNIQYF.